The clone carrying this T cell receptor beta chain appeared a single time. Its target is not known. Only in-frame clones appear in the TCRdb table, and some are missing; sequencing was by immunoSEQ multiplex PCR. The sample shows around 56,000 clones, about 86% of them seen only once. This entry comes from a study of PD-L1 blockade in urothelial cancer. Study as a whole: Blood analyses occurred 3 weeks (second dose) and 6 weeks post treatment start. When blood samples were assessed, the median T cell count was 141,255.

CDR3 size: 16 residues. Germline V gene data show CDR1 as SQVTM and CDR2 as ANQGSEA. The J segment lost 1 base and the V segment lost 6 bases, leaving 5 bases of the junction unmatched. Findings of the study overall: By 3 weeks, tumor-associated blood clones had expanded more in durable-benefit patients.

This specimen consisted of PBMCs, obtained around atezolizumab (anti-PD-L1) treatment. The clonotype originates from a man between 45 and 60 years old with urothelial cancer. The chain links TRBV29-1 to TRBJ2-2; 13 bases are shared with TRBD2. In DNA, the CDR3 is TGCAGCGTCCCCGGGACTAGCGGGATGAACACCGGGGAGCTGTTTTTT. Translation: CSVPGTSGMNTGELFF.